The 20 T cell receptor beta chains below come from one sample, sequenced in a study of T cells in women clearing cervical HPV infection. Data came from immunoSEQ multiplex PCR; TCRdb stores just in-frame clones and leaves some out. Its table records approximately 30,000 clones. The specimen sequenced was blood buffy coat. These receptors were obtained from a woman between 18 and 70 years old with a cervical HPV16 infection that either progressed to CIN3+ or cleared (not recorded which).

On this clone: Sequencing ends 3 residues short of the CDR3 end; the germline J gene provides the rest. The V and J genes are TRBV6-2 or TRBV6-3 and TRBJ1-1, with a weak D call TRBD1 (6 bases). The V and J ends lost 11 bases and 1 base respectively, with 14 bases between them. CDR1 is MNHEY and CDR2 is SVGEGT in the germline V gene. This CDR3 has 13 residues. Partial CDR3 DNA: TGTGCCTCCCTTAGGGGGACGAACACTGAA. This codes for CASLRGTNTE. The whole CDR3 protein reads CASLRGTNTEAFF.

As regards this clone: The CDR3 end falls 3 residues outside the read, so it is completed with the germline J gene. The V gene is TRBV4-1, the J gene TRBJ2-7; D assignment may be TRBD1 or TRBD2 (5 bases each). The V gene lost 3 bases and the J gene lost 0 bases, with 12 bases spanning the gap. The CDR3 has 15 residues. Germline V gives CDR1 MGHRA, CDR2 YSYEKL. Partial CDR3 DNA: TGCGCCAGCAGCCAGGAATCAGGGAGCTCCTACGAG. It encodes CASSQESGSSYE. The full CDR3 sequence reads CASSQESGSSYEQYF.

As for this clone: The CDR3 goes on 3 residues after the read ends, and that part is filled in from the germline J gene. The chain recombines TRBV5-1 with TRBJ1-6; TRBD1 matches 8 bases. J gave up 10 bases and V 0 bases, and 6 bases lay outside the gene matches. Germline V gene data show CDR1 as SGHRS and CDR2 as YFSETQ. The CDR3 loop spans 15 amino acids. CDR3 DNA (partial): TGCGCCAGCAGCTTGGCGGACAGGGAGGGGTCACCC. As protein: CASSLADREGSP. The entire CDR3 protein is CASSLADREGSPLHF.

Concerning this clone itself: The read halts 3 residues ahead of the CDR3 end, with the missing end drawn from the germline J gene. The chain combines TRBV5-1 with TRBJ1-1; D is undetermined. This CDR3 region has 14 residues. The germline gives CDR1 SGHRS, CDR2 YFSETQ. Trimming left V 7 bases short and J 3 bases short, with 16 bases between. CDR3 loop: CASAPGLLDTEAFF. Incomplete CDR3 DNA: TGCGCCAGCGCCCCCGGGCTACTAGACACTGAA.

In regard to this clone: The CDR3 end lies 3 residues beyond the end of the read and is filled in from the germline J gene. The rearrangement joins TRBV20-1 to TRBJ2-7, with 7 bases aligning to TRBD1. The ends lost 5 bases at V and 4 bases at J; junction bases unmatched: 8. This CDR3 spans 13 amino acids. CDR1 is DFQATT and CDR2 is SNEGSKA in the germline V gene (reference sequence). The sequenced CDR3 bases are TGCAGTGCTTCCCGGACAGGCCTGTACGAG. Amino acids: CSASRTGLYE. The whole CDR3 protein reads CSASRTGLYEQYF.

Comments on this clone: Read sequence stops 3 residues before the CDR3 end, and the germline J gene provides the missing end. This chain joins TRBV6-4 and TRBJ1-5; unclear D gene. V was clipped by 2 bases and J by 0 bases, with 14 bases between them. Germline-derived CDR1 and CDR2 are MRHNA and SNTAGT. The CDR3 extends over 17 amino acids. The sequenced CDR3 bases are TGTGCCAGCAGTGACAGGCCCGATTATTATAGCAATCAGCCC. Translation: CASSDRPDYYSNQP. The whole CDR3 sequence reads CASSDRPDYYSNQPQHF.

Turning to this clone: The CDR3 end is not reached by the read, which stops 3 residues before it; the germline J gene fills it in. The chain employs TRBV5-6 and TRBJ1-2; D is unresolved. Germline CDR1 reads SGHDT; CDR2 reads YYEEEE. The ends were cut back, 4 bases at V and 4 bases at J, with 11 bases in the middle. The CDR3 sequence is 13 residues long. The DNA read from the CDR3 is TGTGCCAGCAGCGCGGACTCAGTCTATGGC. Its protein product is CASSADSVYG. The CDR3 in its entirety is CASSADSVYGYTF.

The covered CDR3 bases are TGTGCCAGCAGCCCCCAAAGACAGGGAAGTTCCTACGAG. Its translation is CASSPQRQGSSYE. The CDR3 reads in full as CASSPQRQGSSYEQYF. This chain uses TRBV7-8 with TRBJ2-7, with TRBD1 matching over 7 bases. The read is 3 residues too short to cover the CDR3 end, so that end is filled in from the germline J gene. The V and J ends lost 5 bases and 1 base, in that order; junction bases with no gene match: 11. The CDR3 length is 16 residues. Germline CDR1 is SGHVS and CDR2 is FQNEAQ.

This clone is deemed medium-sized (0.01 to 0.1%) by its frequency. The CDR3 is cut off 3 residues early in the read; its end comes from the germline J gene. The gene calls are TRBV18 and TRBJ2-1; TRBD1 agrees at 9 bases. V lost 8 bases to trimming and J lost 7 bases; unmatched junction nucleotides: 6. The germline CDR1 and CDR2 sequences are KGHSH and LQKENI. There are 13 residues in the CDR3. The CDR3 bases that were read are TGTGCCAGCGGGGGACAGGGAAGGAATGAG. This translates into CASGGQGRNE. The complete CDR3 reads CASGGQGRNEQFF. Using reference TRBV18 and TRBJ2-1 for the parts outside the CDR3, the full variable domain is NAGVMQNPRHLVRRRGQEARLRCSPMKGHSHVYWYRQLPEEGLKFMVYLQKENIIDESGMPKERFSAEFPKEGPSILRIQQVVRGDSAAYFCASGGQGRNEQFFGPGTRLTVL.

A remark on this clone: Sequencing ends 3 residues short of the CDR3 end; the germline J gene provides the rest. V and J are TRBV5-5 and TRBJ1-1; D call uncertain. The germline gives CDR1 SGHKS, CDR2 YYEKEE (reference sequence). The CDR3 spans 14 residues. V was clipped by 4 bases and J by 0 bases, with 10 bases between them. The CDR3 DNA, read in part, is TGTGCCAGCAGCCCCCGCAGTATGAACACTGAA. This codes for CASSPRSMNTE. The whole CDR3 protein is CASSPRSMNTEAFF.

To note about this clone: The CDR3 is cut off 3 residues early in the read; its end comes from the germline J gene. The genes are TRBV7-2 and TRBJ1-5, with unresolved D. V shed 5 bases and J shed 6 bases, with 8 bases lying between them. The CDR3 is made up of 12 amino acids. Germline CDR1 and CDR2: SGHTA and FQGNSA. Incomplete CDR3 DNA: TGTGCCAGCAGCCGCCGAGGTCAGCCC. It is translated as CASSRRGQP. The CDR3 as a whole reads CASSRRGQPQHF.

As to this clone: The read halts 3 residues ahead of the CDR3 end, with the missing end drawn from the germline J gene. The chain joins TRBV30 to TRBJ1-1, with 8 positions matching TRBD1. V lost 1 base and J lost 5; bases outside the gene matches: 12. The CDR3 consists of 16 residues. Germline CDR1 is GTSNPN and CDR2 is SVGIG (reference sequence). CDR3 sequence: CAWSAHPRTGWTEAFF. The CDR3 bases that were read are TGTGCCTGGAGTGCCCACCCAAGGACAGGGTGGACTGAA.

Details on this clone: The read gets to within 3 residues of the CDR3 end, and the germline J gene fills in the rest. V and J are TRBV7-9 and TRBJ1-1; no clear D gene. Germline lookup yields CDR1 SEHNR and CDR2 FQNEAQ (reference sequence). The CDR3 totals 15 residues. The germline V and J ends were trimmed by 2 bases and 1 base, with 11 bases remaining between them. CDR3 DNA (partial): TGTGCCAGCAGCTTATTAGGGCTTACGAACACTGAA. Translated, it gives CASSLLGLTNTE. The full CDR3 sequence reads CASSLLGLTNTEAFF.

CDR3 sequence reads: CASSTGQRTGELFF. The sequenced CDR3 bases are TGTGCCAGCAGCACGGGACAGCGAACCGGGGAG. The chain uses TRBV7-7 and TRBJ2-2, with 7 bases aligning to TRBD1. The CDR3 goes on 3 residues after the read ends, and that part is filled in from the germline J gene. Germline trimming cut 5 bases from V and 5 bases from J; bases unmatched to any gene: 5. The CDR3 consists of 14 residues. The germline CDR1 and CDR2 sequences are SSHAT and FNYEAQ (reference sequence).

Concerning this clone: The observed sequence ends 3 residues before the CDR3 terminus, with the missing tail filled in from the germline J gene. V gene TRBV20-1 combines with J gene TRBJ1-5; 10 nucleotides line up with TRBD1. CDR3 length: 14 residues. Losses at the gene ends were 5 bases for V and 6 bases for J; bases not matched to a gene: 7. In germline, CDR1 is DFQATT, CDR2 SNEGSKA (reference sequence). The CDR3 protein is CSAEGQGKGQPQHF. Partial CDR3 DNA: TGCAGTGCTGAGGGACAGGGGAAGGGTCAGCCC.

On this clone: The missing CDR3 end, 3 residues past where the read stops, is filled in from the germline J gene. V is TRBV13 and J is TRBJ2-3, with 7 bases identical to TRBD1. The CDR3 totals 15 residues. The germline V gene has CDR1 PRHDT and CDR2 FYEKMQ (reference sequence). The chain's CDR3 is CASSFRQGPNQPQYF. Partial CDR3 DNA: TGTGCCAGCAGCTTCAGACAGGGTCCTAATCAGCCG.

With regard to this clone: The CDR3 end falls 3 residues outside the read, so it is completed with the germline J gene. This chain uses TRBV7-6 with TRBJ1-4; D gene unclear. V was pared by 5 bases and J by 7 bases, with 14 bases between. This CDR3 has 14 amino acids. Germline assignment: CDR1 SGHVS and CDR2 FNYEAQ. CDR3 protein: CASSLQPSGEKLFF. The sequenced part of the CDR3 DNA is TGTGCCAGCAGCCTCCAACCCTCGGGTGAAAAA. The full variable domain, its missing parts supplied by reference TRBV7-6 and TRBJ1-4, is GAGVSQSPRYKVTKRGQDVALRCDPISGHVSLYWYRQALGQGPEFLTYFNYEAQQDKSGLPNDRFSAERPEGSISTLTIQRTEQRDSAMYRCASSLQPSGEKLFFGSGTQLSVL.

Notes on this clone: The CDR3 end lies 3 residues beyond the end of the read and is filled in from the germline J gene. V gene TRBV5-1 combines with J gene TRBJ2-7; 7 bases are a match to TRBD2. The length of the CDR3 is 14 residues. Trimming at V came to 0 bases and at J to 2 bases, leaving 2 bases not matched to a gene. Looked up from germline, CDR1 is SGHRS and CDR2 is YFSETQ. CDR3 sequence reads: CASSLASGAYEQYF. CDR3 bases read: TGCGCCAGCAGCTTGGCCAGCGGGGCCTACGAG.

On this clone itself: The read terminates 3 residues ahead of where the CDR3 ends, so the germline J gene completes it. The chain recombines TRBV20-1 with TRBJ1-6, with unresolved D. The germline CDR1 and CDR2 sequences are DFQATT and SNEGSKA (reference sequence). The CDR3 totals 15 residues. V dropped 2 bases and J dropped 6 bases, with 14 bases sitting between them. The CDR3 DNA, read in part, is TGCAGTGCTAGACCATCCGAGGCCCTTAATTCACCC. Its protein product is CSARPSEALNSP. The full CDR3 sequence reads CSARPSEALNSPLHF.

The CDR3 bases that were read are TGTGCCAGCAGGGGCTGGGTAATAAGCGGGTATAATTCACCC. Its protein is CASRGWVISGYNSP. The whole CDR3 protein is CASRGWVISGYNSPLHF. The chain employs TRBV2 and TRBJ1-6; D uncertain. Sequencing ends 3 residues short of the CDR3 end; the germline J gene provides the rest. From germline, CDR1 is SNHLY and CDR2 FYNNEI. The V end was cut by 6 bases, the J end by 4 bases, with 19 bases between. CDR3 length: 17 residues.